The 9 T cell receptor beta chains below were found in one sample sequenced in a study of radiation and T cells in renal cell carcinoma. Indicated time point: baseline pretreatment blood. Specified treatment: 15 Gy SBRT to primary tumor, nephrectomy 4 weeks later. TCRdb keeps only in-frame clones here, not all; method: immunoSEQ multiplex PCR. The sample consists of approximately 100,000 clones, around 88% of them appearing once. Sequences were derived from blood, sampled from a patient whose treatment included radiotherapy and nephrectomy. The receptors shown here come from a man aged 50 to 60 with renal cell carcinoma.

This sequence joins TRBV10-1 and TRBJ2-1; 7 bases line up with TRBD2. Germline values: CDR1 WNHNN, CDR2 SYGVQD (reference sequence). Losses at the gene ends were 3 bases for V and 9 bases for J; bases not matched to a gene: 8. CDR3 length: 14 residues. CDR3 DNA sequence: TGCGCCAGCAGTGACACCAGCGGGATAGGTGAGCAGTTCTTC. Protein product: CASSDTSGIGEQFF.

The CDR3 DNA reads TGTGCCAGCAGTCCTTGGGGACTGACCAGTGGGGAACTGTTTTTT. Translating gives CASSPWGLTSGELFF. This sequence joins TRBV6-1 and TRBJ1-4, with a weak D call TRBD1 (5 bases). The CDR3 runs 15 residues. Germline assignment: CDR1 MNHNS and CDR2 SASEGT. V dropped 5 bases and J dropped 12 bases, with 22 bases sitting between them.

The chain employs TRBV5-1 and TRBJ1-2; D uncertain. The V end lost 9 bases, the J end lost 3 bases, and 18 bases lay between the germline ends. This CDR3 spans 14 amino acids. Per germline, CDR1 SGHRS and CDR2 YFSETQ. CDR3 sequence reads: CATLTHPGDYGYTF. As DNA, the CDR3 is TGCGCCACCCTTACACATCCAGGAGACTATGGCTACACCTTC.

V usage is TRBV19 and J usage is TRBJ2-1; weak D call: TRBD2 (6 bases). Germline CDR1 is LNHDA and CDR2 is SQIVND (reference sequence). Trimming pared 4 bases from V and 6 bases from J, leaving 22 bases between. The CDR3 has 17 amino acids. This CDR3 is CASSTYPESGRGNEQFF. The CDR3, as DNA: TGTGCCAGTAGTACCTACCCGGAGAGCGGGCGAGGCAATGAGCAGTTCTTC.

This clone was counted only a few times. The chain recombines TRBV6-1 with TRBJ1-2; TRBD1 is a possible D gene (5 bases). The germline gives CDR1 MNHNS, CDR2 SASEGT. The CDR3 extends over 14 amino acids. The ends were cut back, 2 bases at V and 2 bases at J, with 9 bases in the middle. CDR3 region: CASSERGRNYGYTF. The CDR3 DNA reads as TGTGCCAGCAGTGAAAGGGGCAGGAACTATGGCTACACCTTC.

Only a few counts were recorded for this clone. The chain combines TRBV29-1 with TRBJ1-1, with a tentative D call TRBD1 (6 bases). CDR1 and CDR2 from the germline V gene are SQVTM and ANQGSEA. Trimming removed 7 bases at V and 5 bases at J, with 11 bases between. This CDR3 comprises 11 residues. CDR3 protein: CSGKRGTEAFF. The CDR3 bases are TGCAGCGGAAAGAGGGGGACTGAAGCTTTCTTT.

The gene calls are TRBV9 and TRBJ1-6; D uncertain. The CDR3 loop spans 16 amino acids. The germline V gene has CDR1 SGDLS and CDR2 YYNGEE. The V end was cut by 4 bases, the J end by 7 bases, with 18 bases between. CDR3 residues: CASSSPPGVLNSPLHF. Written as DNA, the CDR3 is TGTGCCAGCAGCTCTCCTCCTGGGGTGCTAAATTCACCCCTCCACTTT.

The chain links TRBV5-1 to TRBJ2-1; D call uncertain. The CDR3 spans 14 residues. The germline CDR1 and CDR2 sequences are SGHRS and YFSETQ. Trimming took off 3 bases at V and 5 bases at J, with 12 bases between the two ends. As DNA, the CDR3 is TGCGCCAGCAGCTCGGGTACAGCCAACAATGAGCAGTTCTTC. This gives the protein CASSSGTANNEQFF.

The chain is built from TRBV6-1 and TRBJ2-3, with TRBD1 matching 9 bases. CDR1 and CDR2 (germline): MNHNS, SASEGT. Trimming removed 7 bases from V and 4 bases from J; junction bases left unmatched: 6. The CDR3 length is 14 residues. This chain's CDR3 is CASTRTGVADTQYF. As DNA, the CDR3 is TGTGCCAGCACCCGGACAGGGGTGGCAGATACGCAGTATTTT.